The sequence of this TCR beta chain was determined in a study of Tregs in tolerant kidney transplant recipients. Unstimulated regulatory T cells (CD4+CD25+CD127-), CD4+CD25- non-regulatory cells, CD4 and CD8 cells were FACS-sorted from thawed PBMCs. There are 15 residues in the CDR3. Germline CDR1 and CDR2: SGHAT and FQNNGV. The V gene end was trimmed by 4 bases and the J gene end by 6 bases; junction bases not matched to a gene: 7. A remark on this clone: The antigen is unknown.

The study, taken as a whole, reports: Biological reproducibility was not directly addressed in this study. Activated donor B cell expansion appeared to reveal the most relevant donor-specific TCRbeta repertoire.

Some clones are missing from TCRdb's copy, which holds only in-frame ones; the method was immunoSEQ multiplex PCR. The sample yields about 240,000 clones, 80% to 85% seen once. V gene TRBV11-2 combines with J gene TRBJ2-5; TRBD1 matches at 11 bases. This clonotype was obtained from a human donor in good health. The specimen was CD4+ T cells from blood. The CDR3 spells CASSSGTGGSKTQYF. CDR3 bases: TGTGCCAGCAGCTCCGGGACAGGGGGTAGCAAGACCCAGTACTTC.